This passage covers 8 T cell receptor beta chains from one sample sequenced in a study of T cells in Graves' hyperthyroidism and ophthalmopathy. Amplification targeted TCR beta CDR3 regions from RNA transcripts. The primer set for the first-round RT-PCR of the TCR CDR3 was HTBI. In TCRdb, the multiplex PCR reads were re-called with MiXCR into one record per CDR3 protein. The data contain roughly 580,000 distinct CDR3 sequences, more than 11% of them singletons. The sequencing sample was made of blood. These receptors originate from a woman aged 25 to 39 with Graves' hyperthyroidism that later progressed to Graves' ophthalmopathy.

This clonotype was detected many times. The chain employs TRBV19 and TRBJ1-4, with 8 bases that match TRBD1. Germline V gives CDR1 LNHDA, CDR2 SQIVND (reference sequence). V gave up 3 bases and J gave up 5 bases; unmatched junction bases: 2. The CDR3 is made up of 14 amino acids. The CDR3 DNA follows: TGTGCCAGTAGTATCCGACAGGGGAATGAAAAACTGTTTTTT. This codes for CASSIRQGNEKLFF.

This clonotype was detected many times. J is TRBJ2-7 and V is TRBV20-1; D gene unclear. The CDR3 has 13 residues. Germline V gene data show CDR1 as DFQATT and CDR2 as SNEGSKA (reference sequence). Trimming pared 7 bases from V and 0 bases from J, leaving 13 bases between. The CDR3 sequence is CSVVGVNSYEQYF. The CDR3 region has the DNA TGCAGTGTGGTAGGAGTGAACTCCTACGAGCAGTACTTC.

This clonotype was recorded at least ten times. The rearrangement joins TRBV10-3 to TRBJ2-4; D unclear. Per germline, CDR1 ENHRY and CDR2 SYGVKD. V lost 10 bases and J 1 base, leaving 11 bases between the germline ends. The CDR3 is 13 residues long. The CDR3 nucleotides are TGTGCCACCTTTAGTGTCGCCAAAAACATTCAGTACTTC. Its protein product is CATFSVAKNIQYF.

This clonotype appeared a few times. The rearrangement uses TRBV14 and TRBJ2-6, with D perhaps matching TRBD1 or TRBD2 (6 bases each). CDR1 SGHDN and CDR2 FVKESK come from the germline V gene. V lost 5 bases and J 0 bases, leaving 17 bases between the germline ends. This CDR3 spans 18 amino acids. CDR3 sequence reads: CASSSRGAPISGANVLTF. The CDR3 region has the DNA TGTGCCAGCAGCTCGAGGGGGGCCCCCATCTCTGGGGCCAACGTCCTGACTTTC.

This chain uses TRBV20-1 with TRBJ1-5; TRBD1 matches at 12 bases. CDR3 length equals 19 residues. CDR1 and CDR2 (germline): DFQATT, SNEGSKA (reference sequence). The J segment lost 5 bases and the V segment lost 3 bases, leaving 17 bases of the junction unmatched. DNA of the CDR3: TGCAGTGCTAGTTCCCCGGGACAGGGGGCGGATCGACGCTATCAGCCCCAGCATTTT. Protein sequence: CSASSPGQGADRRYQPQHF.

This chain uses TRBV19 with TRBJ1-2; a possible D gene is TRBD1 (5 bases). CDR3 length equals 16 residues. CDR1 is LNHDA and CDR2 is SQIVND in the germline V gene (reference sequence). The germline V and J ends were trimmed by 5 bases and 1 base, with 17 bases remaining between them. The DNA for the CDR3 is TGTGCCAGTAGTCCGGGGAACCCAGGGTTTAACTATGGCTACACCTTC. Its translation: CASSPGNPGFNYGYTF.

This clonotype has ten or more counts. The V and J genes are TRBV28 and TRBJ1-2, with a tentative D call TRBD1 (6 bases). CDR1 is MDHEN and CDR2 is SYDVKM in the germline V gene. The germline V and J ends were trimmed by 5 bases and 6 bases, with 22 bases remaining between them. The length of the CDR3 is 16 residues. The CDR3 DNA follows: TGTGCCAGCAGTGCCAATCCACAGGGTATTTGGGATGGCTACACCTTC. The encoded protein is CASSANPQGIWDGYTF.

In its sample, this clonotype was seen a few times. V is TRBV15 and J is TRBJ2-3, with D perhaps TRBD2 (7 bases). The germline V and J ends were trimmed by 5 bases and 4 bases, with 13 bases remaining between them. The germline gives CDR1 LNHNV, CDR2 YYDKDF (reference sequence). The CDR3 sequence is 14 residues long. DNA of the CDR3: TGTGCCACCAGCCGCCCGGGGGGCGCAGATACGCAGTATTTT. This sequence encodes CATSRPGGADTQYF.